These 31 T cell receptor beta chains originate from one sample sequenced in a study of human T cells and chemical hapten exposure. Regarding time point: patch test 2, 6 weeks after DPC sensitization. The treatment was: therapeutic diphenylcyclopropenone sensitization with weekly scalp DPC. TCRdb used MiXCR to reprocess the RACE reads, holding one entry per CDR3 protein. The sample comprises 350,000 to 400,000 distinct CDR3 sequences, roughly 6% of which are singletons, and roughly 5.4% rests with the top ten. This material consisted of whole blood, taken in connection with sensitization to the hapten diphenylcyclopropenone (DPC). These receptors were taken from a young woman with alopecia areata. Some clones in this sample may be carry-over from other donors' samples.

This clonotype was seen only a few times. The chain recombines TRBV5-1 with TRBJ2-1, with 9 bases aligning to TRBD2. The CDR3 runs 14 residues. V lost 3 bases and J lost 4; bases outside the gene matches: 2. Looked up from germline, CDR1 is SGHRS and CDR2 is YFSETQ. CDR3 in DNA: TGCGCCAGCAGCTCTAGCGGGGATTACAATGAGCAGTTCTTC. Its protein product is CASSSSGDYNEQFF.

This clonotype was seen a handful of times. This chain uses TRBV20-1 with TRBJ2-1; the D gene is possibly TRBD2 (5 bases). This CDR3 region has 15 residues. Trimming removed 0 bases at V and 0 bases at J, with 9 bases between. The V gene's germline CDR1 is DFQATT and CDR2 SNEGSKA (reference sequence). The CDR3 DNA reads as TGCAGTGCTAGAGAACTAGAAAACTCCTACAATGAGCAGTTCTTC. Amino acids: CSARELENSYNEQFF.

This clonotype was detected only a few times. The chain carries TRBV24-1 and TRBJ1-5, with unresolved D. Germline V gene sequence: CDR1 KGHDR, CDR2 SFDVKD. V was clipped by 4 bases and J by 4 bases, with 4 bases between them. The CDR3 is made up of 12 amino acids. The CDR3 loop is CATSEPNQPQHF. The DNA of the CDR3 is TGTGCCACCAGTGAACCGAATCAGCCCCAGCATTTT.

This clonotype occurred a few times. The rearrangement joins TRBV20-1 to TRBJ1-3, with no clear D. This CDR3 is built from 16 residues. Deletions cut 0 bases from V and 3 bases from J, with 15 bases between. The germline CDR1 and CDR2 sequences are DFQATT and SNEGSKA (reference sequence). The CDR3 loop is CSARDLQREGGNTIYF. The CDR3 DNA is TGCAGTGCTAGAGATCTCCAAAGGGAGGGTGGAAACACCATATATTTT.

The chain is built from TRBV28 and TRBJ2-3, with unresolved D. V lost 6 bases and J 2 bases, leaving 9 bases between the germline ends. There are 13 residues in the CDR3. From germline, CDR1 is MDHEN and CDR2 SYDVKM. The CDR3 spells CASRPEYTDTQYF. CDR3 in DNA: TGTGCCAGCAGACCAGAATACACAGATACGCAGTATTTT.

This clonotype was counted a few times. V is TRBV29-1 and J is TRBJ2-1, with 9 bases lining up with TRBD2. From germline, CDR1 is SQVTM and CDR2 ANQGSEA. V was pared by 0 bases and J by 7 bases, with 7 bases of the junction left unmatched. This CDR3 is built from 15 residues. Written as DNA, the CDR3 is TGCAGCGTTGAAGATGCGGCTAGCGGGAAGAATGAGCAGTTCTTC. Translating gives CSVEDAASGKNEQFF.

The V gene is TRBV28, the J gene TRBJ1-4; D remains ambiguous. This CDR3 region has 14 residues. Germline CDR1 and CDR2: MDHEN and SYDVKM. V shed 4 bases and J shed 8 bases, with 14 bases lying between them. The CDR3 nucleotides read TGTGCCAGCAGTTCGGATCCAACAAGGGAAAAACTGTTTTTT. Translating it yields CASSSDPTREKLFF. The whole variable domain, filled in from reference TRBV28 and TRBJ1-4, reads DVKVTQSSRYLVKRTGEKVFLECVQDMDHENMFWYRQDPGLGLRLIYFSYDVKMKEKGDIPEGYSVSREKKERFSLILESASTNQTSMYLCASSSDPTREKLFFGSGTQLSVL.

This clonotype was counted between two and nine times. The chain joins TRBV20-1 to TRBJ2-7, with TRBD1 identical over 8 bases. The CDR3 runs 14 residues. Trimming removed 5 bases from V and 7 bases from J; junction bases left unmatched: 13. The germline V gene has CDR1 DFQATT and CDR2 SNEGSKA (reference sequence). The CDR3 loop reads CSAPSQGAGEEQYF. The CDR3 nucleotides read TGCAGTGCTCCATCCCAGGGGGCCGGGGAGGAGCAGTACTTC.

This clonotype was observed at least ten times. J is TRBJ1-2 and V is TRBV27, with D possibly being TRBD1 (6 bases). The CDR3 sequence is 16 residues long. V dropped 4 bases and J dropped 5 bases, with 20 bases sitting between them. From germline, CDR1 is MNHEY and CDR2 SMNVEV (reference sequence). CDR3 nucleotide sequence: TGTGCCAGCAGTTCCTCGAGGACAGCCGAACCTTATGGCTACACCTTC. Encoded protein: CASSSSRTAEPYGYTF.

This clonotype was counted between two and nine times. This chain connects TRBV7-2 to TRBJ2-7, with D uncertain. V lost 0 bases and J 0 bases, leaving 9 bases between the germline ends. Germline CDR1 is SGHTA and CDR2 is FQGNSA. The CDR3 is 15 amino acids. In DNA form, the CDR3 reads TGTGCCAGCAGCTTAGCGGCCTCTAGCTCCTACGAGCAGTACTTC. Amino acid sequence: CASSLAASSSYEQYF. The whole variable domain, remainder taken from reference TRBV7-2 and TRBJ2-7, is GAGVSQSPSNKVTEKGKDVELRCDPISGHTALYWYRQSLGQGLEFLIYFQGNSAPDKSGLPSDRFSAERTGGSVSTLTIQRTQQEDSAVYLCASSLAASSSYEQYFGPGTRLTVT.

This clonotype occurred a few times. The gene calls are TRBV20-1 and TRBJ2-5; 10 bases match TRBD1. The CDR3 is 16 residues long. V trimming: 5 bases; J trimming: 4 bases; junction bases outside the gene matches: 13. Germline lookup yields CDR1 DFQATT and CDR2 SNEGSKA (reference sequence). The CDR3 loop is CSAGPRDRGLRETQYF. CDR3 in DNA: TGCAGTGCTGGACCCCGGGACAGGGGTCTACGAGAGACCCAGTACTTC.

Many counts were recorded for this clonotype. This chain joins TRBV11-2 and TRBJ1-1; D possibly corresponds to TRBD1 (6 bases). Trimming took 3 bases from V and 3 from J, leaving 14 bases between them. CDR3 length: 15 amino acids. The germline V gene has CDR1 SGHAT and CDR2 FQNNGV. CDR3 nucleotides: TGTGCCAGCAGCTTGCCAGGAGGGGGGTACACTGAAGCTTTCTTT. Its protein product is CASSLPGGGYTEAFF. Using reference TRBV11-2 and TRBJ1-1 for the parts outside the CDR3, the full variable domain is EAGVAQSPRYKIIEKRQSVAFWCNPISGHATLYWYQQILGQGPKLLIQFQNNGVVDDSQLPKDRFSAERLKGVDSTLKIQPAKLEDSAVYLCASSLPGGGYTEAFFGQGTRLTVV.

The sample holds many counts of this clonotype. The genes are TRBV12-3 or TRBV12-4 and TRBJ1-6; weak D call: TRBD1 (6 bases). The CDR3 has 15 amino acids. V lost 5 bases and J lost 5, with 13 bases in between. The DNA of the CDR3 is TGTGCCAGCAGTACCGTCGGGACACATAATTCACCCCTCCACTTT. It specifies CASSTVGTHNSPLHF.

The rearrangement uses TRBV12-3 or TRBV12-4 and TRBJ1-5, with a weak D call TRBD1 (5 bases). Trimming stripped 6 bases from V and 7 bases from J, with 13 bases between. The CDR3 sequence is 13 residues long. CDR3: CASSSHRLQPQHF. In DNA, the CDR3 is TGTGCCAGCAGCTCCCACAGGCTACAGCCCCAGCATTTT.

The V and J genes are TRBV9 and TRBJ2-5, with 12 bases matching TRBD2. CDR3 length: 16 amino acids. The V gene end was trimmed by 0 bases and the J gene end by 3 bases; junction bases not matched to a gene: 3. The germline CDR1 and CDR2 sequences are SGDLS and YYNGEE. CDR3 nucleotide sequence: TGTGCCAGCAGCGTAGGGACTAGCGGGGCGGAAGAGACCCAGTACTTC. It specifies CASSVGTSGAEETQYF.

The table lists this clonotype with a few counts. This chain uses TRBV5-1 with TRBJ2-2; 10 positions agree with TRBD2. V shed 4 bases and J 5 bases; nucleotides not matched to a gene: 8. The CDR3 totals 16 residues. Per germline, CDR1 SGHRS and CDR2 YFSETQ. CDR3 sequence reads: CASSISGGADTGELFF. CDR3 nucleotide sequence: TGCGCCAGCAGCATCAGCGGGGGGGCCGATACCGGGGAGCTGTTTTTT.

In its sample, this clonotype was seen many times. In DNA, the CDR3 is TGTGCCAGCAGCTTAGCACAGATAAACACTGAAGCTTTCTTT. Translated: CASSLAQINTEAFF. This chain links TRBV7-2 with TRBJ1-1, with D unresolved. The V gene's germline CDR1 is SGHTA and CDR2 FQGNSA. The length of the CDR3 is 14 residues. The V gene lost 0 bases and the J gene lost 2 bases, with 7 bases spanning the gap. The entire variable domain, with the rest obtained from reference TRBV7-2 and TRBJ1-1, is as follows: GAGVSQSPSNKVTEKGKDVELRCDPISGHTALYWYRQSLGQGLEFLIYFQGNSAPDKSGLPSDRFSAERTGGSVSTLTIQRTQQEDSAVYLCASSLAQINTEAFFGQGTRLTVV.

In this sample, this clonotype turned up a few times. The CDR3 coding sequence is TGTGCAAGCGATCGGGGCTACAATGAGCAGTTCTTC. This translates into CASDRGYNEQFF. The chain links TRBV6-6 to TRBJ2-1, with a possible D match to TRBD2 (5 bases). There are 12 residues in the CDR3. The germline gives CDR1 MNHNY, CDR2 SVGAGI (reference sequence).

This clonotype was seen ten or more times. The chain joins TRBV12-3 or TRBV12-4 to TRBJ2-7; 12 bases map to TRBD1. The CDR3 loop spans 16 amino acids. V gave up 5 bases and J gave up 7 bases; unmatched junction bases: 12. CDR3: CASSRTGTGGAGEQYF. The DNA of the CDR3 is TGTGCCAGCAGTCGAACAGGGACAGGGGGCGCGGGGGAGCAGTACTTC.

The chain recombines TRBV16 with TRBJ1-5; D gene ambiguous. The CDR3 contains 16 residues. V lost 3 bases and J lost 1, with 13 bases in between. Germline values: CDR1 KGHSY, CDR2 FQNENV. CDR3 region: CASSQSVSRSNQPQHF. In DNA, the CDR3 is TGTGCCAGCAGCCAGAGTGTGTCACGCAGCAATCAGCCCCAGCATTTT.

This clonotype has at least ten counts. The CDR3 DNA reads TGTGCCAGCAGTGAACTGATGGGCTCCACCGGTTTTTGGCCCCAGCATTTT. It specifies CASSELMGSTGFWPQHF. This chain connects TRBV6-1 to TRBJ1-5; D unresolved. The V end lost 2 bases, the J end lost 9 bases, and 23 bases lay between the germline ends. CDR3 length: 17 residues. Germline V gene data show CDR1 as MNHNS and CDR2 as SASEGT.

Ten or more counts support this clonotype. The chain links TRBV20-1 to TRBJ2-1; a possible D gene is TRBD2 (6 bases). Trimming removed 5 bases from V and 3 bases from J, with 14 bases in between. Germline loops: CDR1 DFQATT, CDR2 SNEGSKA (reference sequence). This CDR3 contains 14 residues. As DNA, the CDR3 is TGCAGTGCTCCCAGACTAGAACTCTACAATGAGCAGTTCTTC. Translation gives CSAPRLELYNEQFF.

There are many counts of this clonotype. The J gene is TRBJ2-7, the V gene TRBV10-3; TRBD1 matches at 8 bases. CDR1 and CDR2 from the germline V gene are ENHRY and SYGVKD. Trimming removed 8 bases from V and 3 bases from J; junction bases left unmatched: 6. This CDR3 is built from 13 residues. As DNA, the CDR3 is TGTGCCATCCGTTTGGGACAGGACTACGAGCAGTACTTC. It yields the protein CAIRLGQDYEQYF.

In its sample, this clonotype was seen many times. The chain carries TRBV6-4 and TRBJ1-1; D is possibly TRBD1 (5 bases). This CDR3 region has 13 residues. Trimming shortened V by 6 bases and J by 7 bases, and 15 bases separated the two germline ends. Germline V gene lookup returns CDR1 MRHNA and CDR2 SNTAGT. CDR3 region: CASSLNRGDEAFF. CDR3 bases: TGTGCCAGCAGCCTCAACCGGGGCGATGAAGCTTTCTTT.

Only a few counts were recorded for this clonotype. The chain carries TRBV7-2 and TRBJ2-3, with 9 nucleotides matching TRBD2. This CDR3 spans 17 amino acids. The ends lost 0 bases at V and 3 bases at J; junction bases unmatched: 7. In germline, CDR1 is SGHTA, CDR2 FQGNSA. DNA of the CDR3: TGTGCCAGCAGCTTAGCCTTAGCGGGGGAATTGACAGATACGCAGTATTTT. Encoded protein: CASSLALAGELTDTQYF.

This clonotype was detected only a few times. This chain joins TRBV5-1 and TRBJ1-1, with 8 nucleotides matching TRBD1. Germline values: CDR1 SGHRS, CDR2 YFSETQ. The CDR3 totals 16 residues. Germline trimming cut 4 bases from V and 2 bases from J; bases unmatched to any gene: 10. The CDR3 bases are TGCGCCAGCAGCATTAGACAGGGGCCGGTAAACACTGAAGCTTTCTTT. As protein: CASSIRQGPVNTEAFF.

This clonotype appeared many times. The rearrangement joins TRBV6-1 to TRBJ1-4; D unresolved. Germline V gene lookup returns CDR1 MNHNS and CDR2 SASEGT. The CDR3 contains 13 residues. V shed 7 bases and J shed 5 bases, with 11 bases lying between them. In nucleotides, the CDR3 is TGTGCCAGCAAGCGGTACCCCAATGAAAAACTGTTTTTT. Amino acids: CASKRYPNEKLFF.

This clonotype showed up just a few times. The V gene is TRBV28, the J gene TRBJ2-3; no reliable D call. Looked up from germline, CDR1 is MDHEN and CDR2 is SYDVKM. V lost 7 bases and J lost 0, with 8 bases in between. The CDR3 is 13 amino acids. The DNA for the CDR3 is TGTGCCAGCAACCCCGGGAGCACAGATACGCAGTATTTT. It codes for CASNPGSTDTQYF.

Many counts were recorded for this clonotype. The V and J genes are TRBV20-1 and TRBJ1-5; D may be TRBD1 (6 bases). The germline V gene has CDR1 DFQATT and CDR2 SNEGSKA (reference sequence). V lost 4 bases and J 4 bases, leaving 20 bases between the germline ends. The CDR3 is made up of 16 amino acids. The CDR3: CSAIPSTGKVNQPQHF. The CDR3 bases are TGCAGTGCTATCCCCTCAACAGGGAAGGTTAATCAGCCCCAGCATTTT.

The chain employs TRBV19 and TRBJ2-1, with no clear D. V was shortened by 9 bases and J by 4 bases, with 16 bases between the two germline ends. There are 14 residues in the CDR3. Germline-derived CDR1 and CDR2 are LNHDA and SQIVND (reference sequence). This CDR3 reads CASTLGWDYNEQFF. DNA for the CDR3: TGTGCCAGCACCCTAGGCTGGGATTACAATGAGCAGTTCTTC.

CDR3 region: CASSLIAGETFGELFF. The CDR3 DNA is TGCGCCAGCAGCTTAATAGCGGGGGAAACTTTCGGGGAGCTGTTTTTT. This sequence joins TRBV5-1 and TRBJ2-2, with TRBD2 matching over 9 bases. Germline V gene lookup returns CDR1 SGHRS and CDR2 YFSETQ. This CDR3 has 16 residues. With V trimmed by 2 bases and J by 7 bases, 9 bases remained unmatched.